This TCR beta chain was retrieved from a study of cytomegalovirus exposure and HLA in healthy donors. Study-level information: Tens of millions of unique TCRs, all from HLA-typed donors, were included in an early release of the data.

The primer mix had 60 Vbeta and 13 Jbeta primers. Sequencing was performed with immunoSEQ multiplex PCR; in TCRdb, only in-frame clones are kept and a portion is missing. The sample yields about 190,000 clones, about four fifths seen once. As for this clone: Relative to the germline gene, one junction end is altered; a read error may explain this.

Looked up from germline, CDR1 is SEHNR and CDR2 is FQNEAQ (reference sequence). This CDR3 comprises 15 residues. V gene TRBV7-9 combines with J gene TRBJ2-7; D gene uncertain. This TCR came from a man aged 25 to 40 in good health and CMV-seropositive. Sequencing was done on a sample of PBMCs. CDR3 region: CSSSLDGFTLYEQYF. CDR3 nucleotide sequence: TGTTCCAGCAGCTTAGACGGGTTTACCCTCTACGAGCAGTACTTC. Supplemented by reference TRBV7-9 and TRBJ2-7, the full variable domain reads DTGVSQNPRHKITKRGQNVTFRCDPISEHNRLYWYRQTLGQGPEFLTYFQNEAQLEKSRLLSDRFSAERPKGSFSTLEIQRTEQGDSAMYLCSSSLDGFTLYEQYFGPGTRLTVT.